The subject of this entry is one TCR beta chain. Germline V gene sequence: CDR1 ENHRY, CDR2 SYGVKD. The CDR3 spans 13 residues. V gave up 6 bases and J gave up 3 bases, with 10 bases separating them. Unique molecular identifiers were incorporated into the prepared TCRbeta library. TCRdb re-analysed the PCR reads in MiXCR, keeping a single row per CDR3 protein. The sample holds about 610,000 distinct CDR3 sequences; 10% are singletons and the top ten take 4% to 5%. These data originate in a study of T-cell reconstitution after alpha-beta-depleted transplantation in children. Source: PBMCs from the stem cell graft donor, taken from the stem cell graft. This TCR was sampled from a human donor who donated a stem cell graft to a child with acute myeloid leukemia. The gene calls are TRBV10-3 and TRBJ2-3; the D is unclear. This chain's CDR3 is CAISLNPTDTQYF. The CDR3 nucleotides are TGTGCCATCAGCTTGAATCCGACAGATACGCAGTATTTT.